Listed below are T cell receptor beta chains from one sample, sequenced in a study of response to subunit inactivated influenza vaccine. TCRdb processed the RT-PCR reads anew with MiXCR; each CDR3 protein has one entry. The sample records fewer than 350,000 distinct CDR3 sequences, 20% to 25% being singletons. Sequences were derived from PBMCs from blood, sampled about 19 months after vaccination. These receptors were taken from a man aged 50-75 years who received an inactivated influenza vaccine. Each CDR3 is given with its conserved first and last residue. Each record gives: clone size, J gene, V gene, D gene, CDR3 DNA, CDR3 protein. D genes are given only for firm matches. Clone size is not always given. Where it is, it says once, few, many or a class for expanded clones.

.	TRBJ2-2	TRBV12-3/TRBV12-4	.	TGTGCCAGCAGTTTCTCTTGGACCGGGGAGCTGTTTTTT	CASSFSWTGELFF
few	TRBJ2-3	TRBV4-3	.	TGCGCCAGCAGCGGGAGAGGACAGATCACAGATACGCAGTATTTT	CASSGRGQITDTQYF
.	TRBJ1-1	TRBV20-1	.	TGCAGTGCCCCCACGTCGGGGCCTGAAGCTTTCTTT	CSAPTSGPEAFF
few	TRBJ1-1	TRBV12-3/TRBV12-4	.	TGTGCCAGCAGTTTTCCAGGGGACACTGAAGCTTTCTTT	CASSFPGDTEAFF
many	TRBJ1-6	TRBV28	.	TGTGCCAGCAGTCCCCGATACTCACCCCTCCACTTT	CASSPRYSPLHF
many	TRBJ1-1	TRBV6-2/TRBV6-3	.	TGTGCCAGCAGTCCAACGTGGGGGTTCGGTGAAGCTTTCTTT	CASSPTWGFGEAFF
.	TRBJ2-3	TRBV12-3/TRBV12-4	TRBD2	TGTGCCAGCAGTCCCCCCGCGGGAGGGCTTGGAGATACGCAGTATTTT	CASSPPAGGLGDTQYF
.	TRBJ1-1	TRBV6-2/TRBV6-3	.	TGTGCCAGCAGGCAGCTATTGGTGATAGGAACTGAAGCTTTCTTT	CASRQLLVIGTEAFF
.	TRBJ2-7	TRBV20-1	TRBD1	TGCAGTCGACAGGGGAGGAATGTCTACGAGCAGTACTTC	CSRQGRNVYEQYF
few	TRBJ2-1	TRBV12-3/TRBV12-4	.	TGTGCCAGCAGTTCTAACAGGGAAATCTCTGAGCAGTTCTTC	CASSSNREISEQFF
.	TRBJ2-1	TRBV19	TRBD2	TGTGCCAGTACCACCGCCGGGACTAGTATCGATGAGCAGTTCTTC	CASTTAGTSIDEQFF
.	TRBJ2-4	TRBV29-1	.	TGCAGCGCAGGGATAGCCAAAAACATTCAGTACTTC	CSAGIAKNIQYF
.	TRBJ1-5	TRBV6-2/TRBV6-3	.	TGTGCCAGTCAACCTCAGACTAGCAATCAGCCCCAGCATTTT	CASQPQTSNQPQHF
many	TRBJ1-1	TRBV5-6	TRBD1	TGTGCCAGCAGCCCAGACAGGGGGCAAAGGACTGAAGCTTTCTTT	CASSPDRGQRTEAFF
few	TRBJ2-7	TRBV7-9	.	TGTGCCAGCAGCTTAGGTTTAGGCCTGTCCTACGAGCAGTACTTC	CASSLGLGLSYEQYF
few	TRBJ2-7	TRBV7-8	TRBD2	TGTGCCAGCAGCTTAGCCTCGGGGGGGGCCTCCTCCTACGAGCAGTACTTC	CASSLASGGASSYEQYF
.	TRBJ1-2	TRBV30	.	TGTGCCTGGACAACACGGGGCTACTATGTTGGCTACACCTTC	CAWTTRGYYVGYTF
once	TRBJ2-3	TRBV7-2	TRBD2	TGTGCCAGCAGGGGGACTAGCGGGAGTAAAGATACGCAGTATTTT	CASRGTSGSKDTQYF
.	TRBJ2-7	TRBV7-2	TRBD1	TGTGCCAGCAGCTCCTCCCCCAGGGGGCTGGATTACGAGCAGTACTTC	CASSSSPRGLDYEQYF
.	TRBJ2-7	TRBV29-1	.	TGCAGCGTTCAAGGGATTGGCTCCACCTACGAGCAGTACTTC	CSVQGIGSTYEQYF
many	TRBJ1-1	TRBV5-1	.	TGCGCCAGCAGCTTGCTACCTGAAACTGAAGCTTTCTTT	CASSLLPETEAFF
.	TRBJ2-2	TRBV20-1	TRBD2	TGCAGTGCTCCGGACGTACTTGGGCTAGCGGGAGAAGGGCACACCGGGGAGCTGTTTTTT	CSAPDVLGLAGEGHTGELFF
.	TRBJ2-2	TRBV5-1	TRBD1	TGCGCCAGCAGCTTGGCTTTAGGGGGCTTCGCGAACACCGGGGAGCTGTTTTTT	CASSLALGGFANTGELFF
few	TRBJ2-7	TRBV28	.	TGTGCCAGCAAGGGGGTTCGCCCGACCTACGAGCAGTACTTC	CASKGVRPTYEQYF
.	TRBJ1-1	TRBV5-6	.	TGTGCCAGCAGCGAACCGGGACGGATGAACACTGAAGCTTTCTTT	CASSEPGRMNTEAFF
.	TRBJ2-6	TRBV5-1	.	TGCGCCAGCAGACTGACAGGTCACGGGGCCAACGTCCTGACTTTC	CASRLTGHGANVLTF
.	TRBJ2-3	TRBV6-1	.	TGTGCCAGCAGTGCATTAGGGAGCCCGAGTTTCTTTACTATGGTCATAGATACGCAGTATTTT	CASSALGSPSFFTMVIDTQYF
.	TRBJ1-2	TRBV6-5	TRBD1	TGTGCCAGCAGTTACTCGGGCAGGGGGGAATATGGCTACACCTTC	CASSYSGRGEYGYTF
.	TRBJ1-2	TRBV4-3	.	TGCGCCAGCAGCCAAGTCACCGCAAACTATGGCTACACCTTC	CASSQVTANYGYTF
many	TRBJ1-5	TRBV7-8	.	TGTGCCAGCACCCCCGGACAGTTTGGGCCCCAGCATTTT	CASTPGQFGPQHF
.	TRBJ2-2	TRBV12-3/TRBV12-4	.	TGCGCCAGCAGCGGACAGATATACACCGGGGAGCTGTTTTTT	CASSGQIYTGELFF
.	TRBJ1-2	TRBV10-3	.	TGTGCCATCAGTGAGTCGGTCAGCCGTGGCTACACCTTC	CAISESVSRGYTF
.	TRBJ2-1	TRBV7-3	.	TGTGCCAGCAGCTTAACGACCTACAATGAGCAGTTCTTC	CASSLTTYNEQFF
.	TRBJ2-7	TRBV5-1	.	TGCGCCAGCAGCTTGGCCCTAGACGAGCAGTACTTC	CASSLALDEQYF
few	TRBJ1-2	TRBV19	.	TGTGCCAGCAGGGAAACCCGCTATGGCTACACCTTC	CASRETRYGYTF
once	TRBJ2-7	TRBV12-3/TRBV12-4	TRBD2	TGTGCCAGCAGCTTAGGCACGGGACTAGTTTCCGAGCAGTACTTC	CASSLGTGLVSEQYF
.	TRBJ1-2	TRBV28	.	TGTGCCAGCAGTTACGGGACCTCTGAGGGCTACACCTTC	CASSYGTSEGYTF
.	TRBJ1-4	TRBV7-2	.	TGTGCCAGCAGCTTAGCGAAGGGGTCTAATGAAAAACTGTTTTTT	CASSLAKGSNEKLFF
.	TRBJ1-5	TRBV7-2	TRBD1	TGTGCCAGCAGCTTAGTGGCAGGGGGAAGCAATCAGCCCCAGCATTTT	CASSLVAGGSNQPQHF
many	TRBJ2-2	TRBV27	.	TGTGCCAGCAGTTTTGGCACCGGGGAGCTGTTTTTT	CASSFGTGELFF
few	TRBJ1-2	TRBV7-8	.	TGTGCCAGCAGCTTGGGGGCGGGGGGCCCCTATGGCTACACCTTC	CASSLGAGGPYGYTF
.	TRBJ1-1	TRBV29-1	.	TGCAGCGTTGCAGGGGAGGACACTGAAGCTTTCTTT	CSVAGEDTEAFF
few	TRBJ2-7	TRBV6-2/TRBV6-3	.	TGTGCCAGCAGTTACCTCGGGCAGGCGATCTACGAGCAGTACTTC	CASSYLGQAIYEQYF